These 3 T cell receptor beta chains originate from one sample sequenced in a study of T cells in Graves' hyperthyroidism and ophthalmopathy. From RNA transcripts, TCR beta CDR3 regions were amplified. TCR CDR3 underwent first-round RT-PCR with the HTBI primer set. TCRdb recomputed calls from the multiplex PCR reads with MiXCR, one row per CDR3 protein. The sample has some 500,000 distinct CDR3 sequences, 13% to 15% seen once. Specimen: blood. The receptors shown here come from a woman younger than 30 with Graves' hyperthyroidism.

There are many counts of this clonotype. V is TRBV5-6 and J is TRBJ1-1; D remains ambiguous. Germline values: CDR1 SGHDT, CDR2 YYEEEE. With 6 bases removed from V and 0 bases from J, the gap between germline ends came to 12 bases. The CDR3 length is 14 residues. Here the CDR3 reads CASTEEPMNTEAFF. The CDR3 nucleotides are TGTGCCAGCACTGAGGAGCCCATGAACACTGAAGCTTTCTTT.

A few counts support this clonotype. The rearrangement links TRBV29-1 to TRBJ1-3; perhaps TRBD1 as D (5 bases). Per germline, CDR1 SQVTM and CDR2 ANQGSEA. V dropped 4 bases and J dropped 4 bases, with 8 bases sitting between them. The CDR3 is 12 residues long. CDR3 coding DNA: TGCAGCGTTGGGGGGGACGGAAACACCATATATTTT. Translation gives CSVGGDGNTIYF.

This sequence joins TRBV6-1 and TRBJ1-3, with D perhaps matching TRBD1 (5 bases). The CDR3 loop spans 14 amino acids. V lost 4 bases, J lost 4 bases, and 11 bases lay in between. Germline V gene data show CDR1 as MNHNS and CDR2 as SASEGT. CDR3: CASSVGEVGNTIYF. For the CDR3, the DNA is TGTGCCAGCAGTGTAGGGGAAGTCGGAAACACCATATATTTT.